This T cell receptor beta chain derives from a study of blood T cell repertoires in COVID-19. At the level of the study: From the United States, Italy and Spain came samples of acute and convalescent COVID-19. PBMCs, B-cell-depleted T cells, or T cells were the source of the cDNA or gDNA that made up the material.

This clone has just one count. Germline values: CDR1 LNHDA, CDR2 SQIVND (reference sequence). The CDR3 spans 15 residues. With 8 bases removed from V and 5 bases from J, the gap between germline ends came to 20 bases. Study processing details: Reference gene primer amplification yielded estimated nucleated cell counts. Assay: immunoSEQ multiplex PCR; the TCRdb copy retains only in-frame clones and omits some. Clonal size and the V and J genes are those of that table, whereas D and trimming came from the DNA. The sample carries 160,000 or so clones, approximately 82% recorded once. V gene TRBV19 combines with J gene TRBJ2-3, with D possibly TRBD2 on 6 matching bases. The specimen was peripheral blood. The source of this sequence is a man aged 70-80 years who had recovered from COVID-19. The DNA of the CDR3 is TGTGCCAGTTCCCCGATCGGGGGACCGCGAGATACGCAGTATTTT. This codes for CASSPIGGPRDTQYF.